The rows below give T cell receptor beta chains drawn from one sample of a study of shared clonotypes between healthy human individuals. Only in-frame clones appear in the TCRdb table, and some are missing; sequencing was by immunoSEQ multiplex PCR. The data show 1.5 million to 2.5 million clones, approximately 94% seen once. Sequenced: naive CD8+ T cells sorted from blood. Source of these receptors: a man between 18 and 29 years old in good health. The CDR3 runs from the conserved cysteine through the conserved F or W. A D gene is named only where the DNA matches it firmly. Rows give clone size only sometimes, using once, few, many, or a class for an expanded clone.

TRBV19,TRBJ2-7,NA,NA,CASSLLGLGYEQYF,TGTGCCAGTAGTCTTCTCGGTTTGGGATACGAGCAGTACTTC
TRBV19,TRBJ1-5,NA,NA,CASSRGGYVQPQHF,TGTGCCAGTAGTAGGGGGGGTTATGTGCAGCCCCAGCATTTT
TRBV30,TRBJ1-6,NA,NA,CAWSEIGPLHF,TGTGCCTGGAGTGAAATAGGACCCCTCCACTTT
TRBV4-1,TRBJ2-7,TRBD2,NA,CASSQEPGLAGDEQYF,TGCGCCAGCAGCCAAGAACCGGGACTAGCGGGCGACGAGCAGTACTTC
TRBV29-1,TRBJ2-7,TRBD2,NA,CSVGTSGRESSYEQYF,TGCAGCGTCGGGACTAGCGGGAGGGAAAGCTCCTACGAGCAGTACTTC
TRBV15,TRBJ2-7,TRBD2,NA,CATSPGSGGYEQYF,TGTGCCACGAGTCCGGGGTCGGGAGGCTACGAGCAGTACTTC
TRBV6-4,TRBJ2-3,NA,NA,CASSDTGADTQYF,TGTGCCAGCAGTGATACGGGGGCCGATACGCAGTATTTT
TRBV7-8,TRBJ2-7,NA,NA,CASSLEGYPTYEQYF,TGTGCCAGCAGCTTAGAAGGCTACCCCACCTACGAGCAGTACTTC
TRBV5-4,TRBJ1-1,NA,once,CASSPPDSMNTEAFF,TGTGCCAGCAGCCCGCCTGACAGCATGAACACTGAAGCTTTCTTT
TRBV5-6,TRBJ2-7,NA,NA,CASSFGSPSSYEQYF,TGTGCCAGCAGCTTCGGCTCACCGAGCTCCTACGAGCAGTACTTC
TRBV19,TRBJ2-2,TRBD1,NA,CATLGQFSNTGELFF,TGTGCCACCTTGGGACAGTTTTCGAACACCGGGGAGCTGTTTTTT
TRBV7-8,TRBJ1-1,TRBD1,NA,CASSLANAGGGTEAFF,TGTGCCAGCAGCTTAGCTAATGCAGGGGGGGGCACTGAAGCTTTCTTT
TRBV7-9,TRBJ1-1,TRBD1,NA,CASIPTGGTTEAFF,TGTGCCAGCATTCCCACAGGGGGCACCACTGAAGCTTTCTTT
TRBV9,TRBJ1-1,TRBD1,NA,CASSRWDRDTEAFF,TGTGCCAGCAGCAGGTGGGACAGGGACACTGAAGCTTTCTTT
TRBV6-1,TRBJ2-7,NA,once,CASKDSYFSYEQYF,TGTGCCAGTAAAGACAGTTATTTCTCCTACGAGCAGTACTTC
TRBV13,TRBJ2-1,NA,NA,CASSLGQGVNEQFF,TGTGCCAGCAGCTTAGGACAGGGAGTCAATGAGCAGTTCTTC
TRBV11-2,TRBJ2-1,NA,NA,CASSLLQGPYNEQFF,TGTGCCAGCAGCTTGTTACAGGGCCCCTACAATGAGCAGTTCTTC
TRBV13,TRBJ1-3,NA,NA,CASSLARTGNTIYF,TGTGCCAGCAGCCTCGCCCGGACTGGAAACACCATATATTTT
TRBV5-1,TRBJ1-4,TRBD1,NA,CASSLQGAGEKLFF,TGCGCCAGCAGCTTACAGGGGGCTGGTGAAAAACTGTTTTTT
TRBV5-1,TRBJ1-5,TRBD1,NA,CASSFGAGGSNQPQHF,TGCGCCAGCAGCTTCGGGGCAGGGGGAAGCAATCAGCCCCAGCATTTT
TRBV2,TRBJ1-1,NA,few,CASSETNTEAFF,TGTGCCAGCAGTGAGACCAACACTGAAGCTTTCTTT
TRBV19,TRBJ2-2,NA,NA,CASSQGTGELFF,TGTGCCAGTAGTCAGGGTACCGGGGAGCTGTTTTTT
TRBV6-5,TRBJ2-2,NA,NA,CASSYSMDTGELFF,TGTGCCAGCAGTTACTCGATGGACACCGGGGAGCTGTTTTTT
TRBV7-7,TRBJ2-1,NA,once,CASSLAPSSYNEQFF,TGTGCTAGCAGCTTAGCCCCAAGCTCTTACAATGAGCAGTTCTTC
TRBV19,TRBJ2-1,NA,NA,CASIGHVGNEQFF,TGTGCCAGCATCGGACATGTGGGGAATGAGCAGTTCTTC
TRBV30,TRBJ2-7,NA,NA,CAWSLLISSYEQYF,TGTGCCTGGAGTCTCCTTATTAGCTCCTACGAGCAGTACTTC
TRBV5-6,TRBJ2-5,NA,NA,CASSLVLEGGETQYF,TGTGCCAGCAGCTTGGTTCTAGAGGGTGGAGAGACCCAGTACTTC
TRBV5-6,TRBJ2-7,TRBD1,NA,CASSLTGADEQYF,TGTGCCAGCAGCTTGACAGGGGCGGATGAGCAGTACTTC
TRBV10-3,TRBJ1-2,TRBD1,NA,CAIPGQGARGYTF,TGTGCCATTCCGGGACAGGGGGCGCGTGGCTACACCTTC
TRBV2,TRBJ1-5,NA,NA,CASSAGGVNQPQHF,TGTGCCAGCAGTGCTGGAGGCGTTAATCAGCCCCAGCATTTT
TRBV10-2,TRBJ2-5,NA,NA,CATGGGQETQYF,TGCGCCACAGGAGGGGGGCAAGAGACCCAGTACTTC
TRBV9,TRBJ2-3,TRBD2,NA,CASSVTLAGKPTDTQYF,TGTGCCAGCAGCGTCACACTAGCGGGCAAACCCACAGATACGCAGTATTTT
TRBV13,TRBJ2-7,TRBD1,NA,CASSTAGTGSYEQYF,TGTGCCAGCAGCACGGCCGGGACAGGTTCCTACGAGCAGTACTTC
TRBV9,TRBJ1-1,NA,NA,CASSDDRNTEAFF,TGTGCCAGCAGTGATGACAGGAACACTGAAGCTTTCTTT
TRBV6-5,TRBJ2-7,TRBD1,NA,CASRNSGQVTYEQYF,TGTGCCAGCAGAAATTCGGGACAGGTTACCTACGAGCAGTACTTC
TRBV5-6,TRBJ1-1,NA,NA,CASSLGVRGHTEAFF,TGTGCCAGCAGCTTGGGGGTCCGGGGTCACACTGAAGCTTTCTTT